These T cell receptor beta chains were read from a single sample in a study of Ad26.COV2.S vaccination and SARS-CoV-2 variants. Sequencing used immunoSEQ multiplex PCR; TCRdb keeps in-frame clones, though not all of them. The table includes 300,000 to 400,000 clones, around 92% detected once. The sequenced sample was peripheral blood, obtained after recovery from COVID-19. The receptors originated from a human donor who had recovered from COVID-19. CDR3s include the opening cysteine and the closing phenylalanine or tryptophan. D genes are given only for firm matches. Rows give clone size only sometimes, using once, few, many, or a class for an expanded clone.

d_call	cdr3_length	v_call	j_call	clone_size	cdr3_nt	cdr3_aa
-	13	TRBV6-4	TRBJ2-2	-	TGTGCCAGCAGTGCGGGGAACACCGGGGAGCTGTTTTTT	CASSAGNTGELFF
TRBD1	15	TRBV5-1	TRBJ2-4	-	TGCGCCAGCAGCTTGGAGGGACAGGGGGGTCACATTCAGTACTTC	CASSLEGQGGHIQYF
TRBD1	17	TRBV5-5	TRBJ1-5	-	TGTGCCAGCAGCCCCCGGACAGGGGGCGAATTCAATCAGCCCCAGCATTTT	CASSPRTGGEFNQPQHF
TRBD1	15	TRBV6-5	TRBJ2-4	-	TGTGCCAGCACCTTGAAGGACAGGGCCAAAAACATTCAGTACTTC	CASTLKDRAKNIQYF
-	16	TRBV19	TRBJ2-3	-	TGTGCCAGTAGTATACGGGCGGGGCCAAGCACAGATACGCAGTATTTT	CASSIRAGPSTDTQYF
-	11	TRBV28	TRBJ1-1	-	TGTGCCACCCTCCTAAACACTGAAGCTTTCTTT	CATLLNTEAFF
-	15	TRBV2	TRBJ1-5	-	TGTGCCAGCAGTGATGGACTAGGACGGACTCAGCCCCAGCATTTT	CASSDGLGRTQPQHF
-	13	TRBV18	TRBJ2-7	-	TGTGCCAGCTCACCACCGTCCCAGGGAGAGCAGTACTTC	CASSPPSQGEQYF
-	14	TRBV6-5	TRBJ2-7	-	TGTGCCAGCAGTTACTCGAGTCGGGGCTACGAGCAGTACTTC	CASSYSSRGYEQYF
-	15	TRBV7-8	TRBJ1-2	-	TGTGCCAGCACCCTAGGGGGACATAGGAGCTATGGCTACACCTTC	CASTLGGHRSYGYTF
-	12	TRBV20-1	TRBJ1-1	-	TGCAGTGCTAGTACGGTCAGGACTGAAGCTTTCTTT	CSASTVRTEAFF
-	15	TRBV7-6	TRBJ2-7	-	TGTGCCAGCAGATGCCCGGGACCGAGCTCCTACGAGCAGTACTTC	CASRCPGPSSYEQYF
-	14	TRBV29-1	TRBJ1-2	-	TGCAGCGTTGAGTCAGGGGAGGGAGTCTATGGCTACACCTTC	CSVESGEGVYGYTF
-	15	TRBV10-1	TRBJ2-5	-	TGCGCCAGCAGTGACGGGACCCCGGGGGCCGAGACCCAGTACTTC	CASSDGTPGAETQYF
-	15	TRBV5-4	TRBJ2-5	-	TGTGCCAGCAGCACCCCCGGGGGGCCTGGGGAGACCCAGTACTTC	CASSTPGGPGETQYF
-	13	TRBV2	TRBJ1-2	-	TGTGCCAGCATGACGACGGCGGCCCTGGGCTACACCTTC	CASMTTAALGYTF
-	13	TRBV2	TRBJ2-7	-	TGTGCCAGCAGAGACAGAGCCCCCTACGAGCAGTACTTC	CASRDRAPYEQYF
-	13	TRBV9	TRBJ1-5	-	TGTGCCAGCAGCGTAGGTCTCAATCAGCCCCAGCATTTT	CASSVGLNQPQHF
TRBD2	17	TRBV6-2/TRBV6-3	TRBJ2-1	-	TGTGCCAGCAGTTACCCCCTTGGCGGGGGGCCCTGGAATGAGCAGTTCTTC	CASSYPLGGGPWNEQFF
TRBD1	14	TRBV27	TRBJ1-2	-	TGTGCCAGCAGCCGGACCGGGACAGGGTATGGCTACACCTTC	CASSRTGTGYGYTF
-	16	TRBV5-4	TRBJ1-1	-	TGTGCCAGCAGCTTGCCGGGTGTGAGTCAAGGGACTGAAGCTTTCTTT	CASSLPGVSQGTEAFF
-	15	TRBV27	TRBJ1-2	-	TGTGCCAGCAGTTTATCGCTGGGGAGTTCTTATGGCTACACCTTC	CASSLSLGSSYGYTF
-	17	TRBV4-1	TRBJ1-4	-	TGCGCCAGCAGCCAAGGCGGAGGCAGGGAACAGAATGAAAAACTGTTTTTT	CASSQGGGREQNEKLFF
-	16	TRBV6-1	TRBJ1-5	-	TGTGCCAGCAGAGAAAGAACCGACAGCAACAATCAGCCCCAGCATTTT	CASRERTDSNNQPQHF
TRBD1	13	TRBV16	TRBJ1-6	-	TGTGCCAGTAGGGACAGTTATAATTCACCCCTCCACTTT	CASRDSYNSPLHF
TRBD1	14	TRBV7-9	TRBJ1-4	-	TGTGCCAGCAGCCAAACAGGGGTTGGGGAAAAACTGTTTTTT	CASSQTGVGEKLFF
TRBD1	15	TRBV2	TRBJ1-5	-	TGTGCCAGCACTTGGGACAGTTATAGCAATCAGCCCCAGCATTTT	CASTWDSYSNQPQHF
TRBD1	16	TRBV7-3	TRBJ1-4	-	TGTGCCAGCAGCCGACAGGGGCCCGCAACTAATGAAAAACTGTTTTTT	CASSRQGPATNEKLFF
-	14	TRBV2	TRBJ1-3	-	TGTGCCAGCAGTGATGTTGAGTCTGGAAACACCATATATTTT	CASSDVESGNTIYF
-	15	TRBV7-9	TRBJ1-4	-	TGTGCCAGCAGCCCCGGGGGCGCAACTAATGAAAAACTGTTTTTT	CASSPGGATNEKLFF
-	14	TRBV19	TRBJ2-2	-	TGTGCCAGTACCTATCTAGGGAACACCGGGGAGCTGTTTTTT	CASTYLGNTGELFF
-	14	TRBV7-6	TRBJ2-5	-	TGTGCCAGCAGCCCCCGGCCGGGGGAAGAGACCCAGTACTTC	CASSPRPGEETQYF
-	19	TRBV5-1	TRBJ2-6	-	TGCGCCAGCAGCTTGGATGTTGGAGGGGGCGTCCTACCCCGCAACGTCCTGACTTTC	CASSLDVGGGVLPRNVLTF
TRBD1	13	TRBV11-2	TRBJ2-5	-	TGTGCCAGCGACAGGGGAACCCAAGAGACCCAGTACTTC	CASDRGTQETQYF
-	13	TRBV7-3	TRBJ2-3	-	TGTGCCAGCAGCTTACTCGGCACAGATACGCAGTATTTT	CASSLLGTDTQYF
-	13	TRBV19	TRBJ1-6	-	TGTGCCAGTTCTGACAGGTATAATTCACCCCTCCACTTT	CASSDRYNSPLHF
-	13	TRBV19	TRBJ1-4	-	TGTGCCAGTAGTCCCAACAGGCTTGAAAAACTGTTTTTT	CASSPNRLEKLFF
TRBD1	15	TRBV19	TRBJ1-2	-	TGTGCCAGTAGTATCGGACAGGGGAGTCAAGGGGGCTACACCTTC	CASSIGQGSQGGYTF
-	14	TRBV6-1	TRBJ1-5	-	TGTGCCAGCAGTTATTCCCAGGGCTATCAGCCCCAGCATTTT	CASSYSQGYQPQHF
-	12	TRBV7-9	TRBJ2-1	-	TGTGCCAGCACCTATTCCTACAATGAGCAGTTCTTC	CASTYSYNEQFF
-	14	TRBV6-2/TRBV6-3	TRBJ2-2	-	TGTGCCAGCAGTTACGGGATAGACACCGGGGAGCTGTTTTTT	CASSYGIDTGELFF
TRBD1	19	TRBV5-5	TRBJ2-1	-	TGTGCCAGCAGCTTGTGGCCATCGGGACAGGCTAGCTCCTACAATGAGCAGTTCTTC	CASSLWPSGQASSYNEQFF
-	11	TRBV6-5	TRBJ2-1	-	TGTGCCAGCAGTTCTACCTCCGAGCAGTTCTTC	CASSSTSEQFF
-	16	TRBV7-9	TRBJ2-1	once	TGTGCCAGCAGCCCACCCCTTGAGGGCTCCTACAATGAGCAGTTCTTC	CASSPPLEGSYNEQFF
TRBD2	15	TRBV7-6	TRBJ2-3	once	TGTGCCAGCAGCCCTAGCGGGGGTAGCACAGATACGCAGTATTTT	CASSPSGGSTDTQYF
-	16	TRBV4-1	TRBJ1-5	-	TGCGCCAGCAGCTCCCAGGACGGGTTTGTAAATCAGCCCCAGCATTTT	CASSSQDGFVNQPQHF
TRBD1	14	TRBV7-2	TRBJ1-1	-	TGTGCCAGCAGCTCGGGACAGGAGAACACTGAAGCTTTCTTT	CASSSGQENTEAFF
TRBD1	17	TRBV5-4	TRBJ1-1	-	TGTGCCAGCAGCTTGGGGGCAGGGGGCCACATGAACACTGAAGCTTTCTTT	CASSLGAGGHMNTEAFF
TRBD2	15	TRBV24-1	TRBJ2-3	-	TGTGCCACCAGTAATAGCGGGGGGCCAACAGATACGCAGTATTTT	CATSNSGGPTDTQYF
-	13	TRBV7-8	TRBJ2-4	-	TGTGCCAGCAGCTTATCGGACAGAAACATTCAGTACTTC	CASSLSDRNIQYF
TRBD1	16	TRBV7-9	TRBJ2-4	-	TGTGCCAGCAGCTTAGCGGGACAGGGGTACAAAAACATTCAGTACTTC	CASSLAGQGYKNIQYF
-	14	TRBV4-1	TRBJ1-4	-	TGCGCCAGCAGCCAATCCCCAGAAGCTGAAAAACTGTTTTTT	CASSQSPEAEKLFF
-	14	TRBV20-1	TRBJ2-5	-	TGCAGTGCTAGTAGGGGCGCTGAGGTGGAGACCCAGTACTTC	CSASRGAEVETQYF
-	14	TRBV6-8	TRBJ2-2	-	TGTGCCAGCAGTCCCCCGGGGGACCCCGGGGAGCTGTTTTTT	CASSPPGDPGELFF
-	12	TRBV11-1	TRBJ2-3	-	TGTGCCAGCAGCCTGAGCACAGATACGCAGTATTTT	CASSLSTDTQYF
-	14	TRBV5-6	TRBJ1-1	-	TGTGCCAGCAGTTTCGACAATTCGAACACTGAAGCTTTCTTT	CASSFDNSNTEAFF
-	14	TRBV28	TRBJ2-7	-	TGTGCCAGCCACTCGGGCGGTCCCTCCTACGAGCAGTACTTC	CASHSGGPSYEQYF
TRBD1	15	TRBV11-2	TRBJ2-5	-	TGTGCCAGCAGCTCCGGGACAGGGGGGAGGGAGACCCAGTACTTC	CASSSGTGGRETQYF